This T cell receptor beta chain was recovered during a study of shared clonotypes between healthy human individuals. For the study at large: The cohort comprised a couple of women and a few men. Their ages spanned 18 to 49 years. General study points: The study found lower generation probabilities in non-shared clonotypes than in those shared by all four donors.

Remarks on this clone: Its specificity is unknown.

This CDR3 is 19 amino acids long. Germline CDR1 reads ENHRY; CDR2 reads SYGVKD. V lost 2 bases and J lost 4; bases outside the gene matches: 16. Generated by immunoSEQ multiplex PCR, the TCRdb table keeps only in-frame clones and is missing some. Counted here are over 800,000 clones, more than 85% occurring once; the ten biggest clones make up around 24%. The naive CD8 fraction comprised CD45RO-negative cells positively selected for CCR7 and excluded terminally differentiated effector memory CD45RA+ cells. The receptor comes from a man aged 30-40 years in good health. The material sequenced was naive CD8+ T cells sorted from blood. The chain carries TRBV10-3 and TRBJ2-7; 11 bases match TRBD2. The CDR3 here is CAISEDSLAGASNVYEQYF. CDR3 bases: TGTGCCATCAGTGAGGACTCACTAGCGGGAGCTTCCAACGTATACGAGCAGTACTTC.